The entry below describes one T cell receptor (beta chain). This clone showed up just once. The target of this receptor is not known. No per-base quality is available; no much larger clone lies one base away. The record originates from a study of blood T cell repertoires in COVID-19 (TCRdb year 2020). Describing the broader study: Samples covering the acute and convalescent phases of COVID-19 were provided by collaborators in the United States, Italy and Spain. A de-identified subject ID, COVID-19 status, age in years and sex were almost always included in the sample metadata. The repertoires were released in a freely available public database meant as a resource for research on the immune response to SARS-CoV-2. The samples were drawn from two sources: the first 160 participants of the ongoing ImmuneRACE study, and approximately 1,300 subjects contributed by 6 global collaborators. The material from the prospective study consisted of cDNA or gDNA derived from T cells, B-cell-depleted T cells, or PBMCs. Where HLA class I and class II types were available, the types were taken from metadata supplied by the sample provider, not from assay-based typing. The dataset comprised deeply sampled blood TCRbeta repertoires from subjects exposed to, actively infected with, or recovered from COVID-19. The research as a whole found: How much clinical and demographic metadata was included differed by source and by participant, and the metadata was provided uncurated.

In the germline V gene (reference sequence), CDR1 corresponds to DFQATT and CDR2 to SNEGSKA. V loses 6 bases, J loses 8 bases, and the germline ends lie 13 bases apart. The CDR3 contains 11 residues, cysteine and phenylalanine counted. Left in the record is the CDR3 DNA by itself, 33 bases read in frame from the first base. Collaborating institutions collected whole blood in K2EDTA tubes following their own protocols. For TCRbeta analysis, collaborator samples were shipped as frozen whole blood, as isolated PBMCs, or as DNA extracted from either sample type. TCRbeta CDR3 regions were amplified from genomic DNA by means of the immunoSEQ Assay, a bias-controlled multiplex PCR. The paper's data handling went like this. The number of nucleated cells in each sample was estimated by amplification of reference gene primers within the assay. To quantify the absolute abundance of each unique TCRbeta CDR3 rearrangement, sequence reads were collapsed and filtered. For each sample, productive Simpson clonality was calculated as the square root of Simpson's diversity index over productive rearrangements. TCRdb retrieved this table from immuneACCESS and kept in-frame rearrangements only. Not all clones are present; in checked studies, unresolved V genes account for under half, and no reason is known for the remainder. That table furnishes V, J and clone size, whereas the DNA furnished D and trimming. Counted in this sample were some 110,000 clones; roughly 80% of them appeared once. In total, the top ten clones hold approximately 3.3% of the sample.

Sequencing was carried out using peripheral blood. The sequence was collected from a woman aged 80 or over with active or convalescent COVID-19. The rearrangement combines TRBV20-1 with TRBJ1-2, with TRBD1 as a weak D call on 6 bases. Read as DNA, the sequence is TGCAGTGCGGCAGGGGAGCGAGGCTACACCTTC. This is translated as CSAAGERGYTF.